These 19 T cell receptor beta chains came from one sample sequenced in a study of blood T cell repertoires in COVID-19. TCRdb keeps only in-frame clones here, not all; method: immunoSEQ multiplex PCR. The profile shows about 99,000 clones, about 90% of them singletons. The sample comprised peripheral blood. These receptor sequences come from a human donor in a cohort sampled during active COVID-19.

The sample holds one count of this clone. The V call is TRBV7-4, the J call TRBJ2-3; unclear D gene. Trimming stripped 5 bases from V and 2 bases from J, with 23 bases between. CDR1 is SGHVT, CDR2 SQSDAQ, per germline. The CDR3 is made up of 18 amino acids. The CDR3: CASSPPPRLSTITDTQYF. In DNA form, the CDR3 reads TGTGCCAGCAGCCCCCCCCCGAGGCTGAGCACAATCACAGATACGCAGTATTTT.

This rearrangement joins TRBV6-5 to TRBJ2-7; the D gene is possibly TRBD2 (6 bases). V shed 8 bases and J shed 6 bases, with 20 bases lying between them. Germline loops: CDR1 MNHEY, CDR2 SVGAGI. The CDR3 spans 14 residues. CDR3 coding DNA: TGTGCCAGCGGTAGGTGGCAGGGAGGCGGCGAGCAGTACTTC. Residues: CASGRWQGGGEQYF.

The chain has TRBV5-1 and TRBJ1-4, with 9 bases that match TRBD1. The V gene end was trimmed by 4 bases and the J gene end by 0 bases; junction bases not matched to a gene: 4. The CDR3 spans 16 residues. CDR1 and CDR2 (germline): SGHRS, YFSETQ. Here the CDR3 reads CASSVRQGATNEKLFF. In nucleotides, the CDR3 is TGCGCCAGCAGCGTACGACAGGGGGCAACTAATGAAAAACTGTTTTTT.

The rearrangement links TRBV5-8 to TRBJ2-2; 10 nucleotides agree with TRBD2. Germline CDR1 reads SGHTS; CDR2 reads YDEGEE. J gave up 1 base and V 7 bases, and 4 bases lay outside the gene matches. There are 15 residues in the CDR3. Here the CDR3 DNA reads TGTGCCAGCTTAGCGGGGGGATTGAACACCGGGGAGCTGTTTTTT. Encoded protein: CASLAGGLNTGELFF.

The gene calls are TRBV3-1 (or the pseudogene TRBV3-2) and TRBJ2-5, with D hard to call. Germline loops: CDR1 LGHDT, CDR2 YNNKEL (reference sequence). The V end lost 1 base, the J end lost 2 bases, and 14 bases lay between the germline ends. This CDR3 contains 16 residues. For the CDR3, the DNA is TGTGCCAGCAGCCAAGGGAGCTCGGCTTCGCAAGAGACCCAGTACTTC. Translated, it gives CASSQGSSASQETQYF.

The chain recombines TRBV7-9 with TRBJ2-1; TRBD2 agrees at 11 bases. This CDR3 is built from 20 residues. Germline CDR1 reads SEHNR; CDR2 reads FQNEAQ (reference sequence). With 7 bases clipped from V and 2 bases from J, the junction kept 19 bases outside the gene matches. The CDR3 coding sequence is TGTGCCAGCACCGTACGCCGTGGGACTAGCGGAGTCCCTCCCTACAATGAGCAGTTCTTC. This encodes CASTVRRGTSGVPPYNEQFF.

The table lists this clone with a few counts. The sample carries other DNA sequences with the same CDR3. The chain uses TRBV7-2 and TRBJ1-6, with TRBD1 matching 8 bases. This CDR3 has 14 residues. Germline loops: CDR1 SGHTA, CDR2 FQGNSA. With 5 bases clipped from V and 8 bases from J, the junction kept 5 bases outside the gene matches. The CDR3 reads CASSLDRGDSPLHF. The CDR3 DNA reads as TGTGCCAGCAGCCTAGACAGGGGTGATTCACCCCTCCACTTT.

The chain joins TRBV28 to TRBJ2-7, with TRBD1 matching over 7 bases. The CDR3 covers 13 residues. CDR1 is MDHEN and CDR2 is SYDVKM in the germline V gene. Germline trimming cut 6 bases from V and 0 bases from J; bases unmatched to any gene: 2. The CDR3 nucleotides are TGTGCCAGCAGCTGGGACAGCTCCTACGAGCAGTACTTC. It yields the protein CASSWDSSYEQYF.

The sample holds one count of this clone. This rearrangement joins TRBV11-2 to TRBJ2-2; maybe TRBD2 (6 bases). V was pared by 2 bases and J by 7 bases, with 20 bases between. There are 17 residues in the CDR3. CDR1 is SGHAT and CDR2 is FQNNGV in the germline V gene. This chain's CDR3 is CASSLSTGREVIGELFF. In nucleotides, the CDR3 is TGTGCCAGCAGCTTATCCACGGGAAGGGAGGTAATCGGGGAGCTGTTTTTT.

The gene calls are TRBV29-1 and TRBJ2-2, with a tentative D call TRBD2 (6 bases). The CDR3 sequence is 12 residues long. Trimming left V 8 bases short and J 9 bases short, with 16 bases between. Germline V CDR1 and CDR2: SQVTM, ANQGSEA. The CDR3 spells CSLKGLFRELFF. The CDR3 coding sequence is TGCAGCTTAAAAGGACTATTCCGGGAGCTGTTTTTT.

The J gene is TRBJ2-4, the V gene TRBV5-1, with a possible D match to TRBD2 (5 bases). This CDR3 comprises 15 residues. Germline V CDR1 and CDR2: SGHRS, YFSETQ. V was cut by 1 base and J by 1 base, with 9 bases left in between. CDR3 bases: TGCGCCAGCAGCTTGACCGGGGTGGCCAAAAACATTCAGTACTTC. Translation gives CASSLTGVAKNIQYF.

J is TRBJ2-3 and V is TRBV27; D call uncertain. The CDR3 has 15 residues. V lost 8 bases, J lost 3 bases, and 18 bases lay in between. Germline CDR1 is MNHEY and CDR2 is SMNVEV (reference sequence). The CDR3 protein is CASGNSPTSTDTQYF. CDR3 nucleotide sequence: TGTGCCAGCGGTAATAGCCCTACTTCGACAGATACGCAGTATTTT.

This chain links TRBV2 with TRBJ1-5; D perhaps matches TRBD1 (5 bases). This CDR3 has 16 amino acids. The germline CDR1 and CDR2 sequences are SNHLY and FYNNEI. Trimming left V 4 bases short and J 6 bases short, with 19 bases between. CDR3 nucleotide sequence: TGTGCCAGCAGTGGGGGTGGGCGGGGGAGCGGTCAGCCCCAGCATTTT. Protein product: CASSGGGRGSGQPQHF.

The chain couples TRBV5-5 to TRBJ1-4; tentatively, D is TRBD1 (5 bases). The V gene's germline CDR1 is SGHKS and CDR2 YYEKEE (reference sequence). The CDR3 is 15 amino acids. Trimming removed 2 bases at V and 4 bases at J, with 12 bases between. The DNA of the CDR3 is TGTGCCAGCAGCTTTTCATGGGACTATAATGAAAAACTGTTTTTT. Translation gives CASSFSWDYNEKLFF.

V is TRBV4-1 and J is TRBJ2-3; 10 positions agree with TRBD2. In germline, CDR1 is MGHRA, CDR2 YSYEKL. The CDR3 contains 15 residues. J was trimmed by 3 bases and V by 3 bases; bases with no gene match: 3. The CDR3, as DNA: TGCGCCAGCAGCCACCCTAGCGGGAGTACAGATACGCAGTATTTT. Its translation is CASSHPSGSTDTQYF.

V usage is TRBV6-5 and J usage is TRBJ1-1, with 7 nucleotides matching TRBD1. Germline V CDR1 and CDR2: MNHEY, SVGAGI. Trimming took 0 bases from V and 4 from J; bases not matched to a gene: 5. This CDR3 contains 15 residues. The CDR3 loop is CASSYSRQGGTEAFF. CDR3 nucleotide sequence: TGTGCCAGCAGTTACTCGAGACAGGGAGGCACTGAAGCTTTCTTT.

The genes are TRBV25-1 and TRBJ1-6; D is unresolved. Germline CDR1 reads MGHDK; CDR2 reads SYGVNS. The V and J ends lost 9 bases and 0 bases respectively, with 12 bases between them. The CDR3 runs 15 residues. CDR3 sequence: CASRSYSSYNSPLHF. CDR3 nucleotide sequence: TGTGCCAGTCGCAGCTACAGCTCCTATAATTCACCCCTCCACTTT.

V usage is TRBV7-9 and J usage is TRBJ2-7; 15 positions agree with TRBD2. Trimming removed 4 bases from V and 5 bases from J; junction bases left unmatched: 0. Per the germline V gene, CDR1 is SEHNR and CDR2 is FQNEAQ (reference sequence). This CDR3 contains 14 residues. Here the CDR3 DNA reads TGTGCCAGCAGCTGGACTAGCGGGGGGGACGAGCAGTACTTC. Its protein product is CASSWTSGGDEQYF.

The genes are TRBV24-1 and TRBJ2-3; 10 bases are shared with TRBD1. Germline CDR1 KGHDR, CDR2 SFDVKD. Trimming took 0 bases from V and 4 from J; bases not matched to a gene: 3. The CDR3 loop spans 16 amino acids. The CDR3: CATSDLQTGGADTQYF. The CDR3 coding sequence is TGTGCCACCAGTGATTTGCAGACAGGGGGCGCAGATACGCAGTATTTT.